This T cell receptor (beta chain) appears in the sequencing data of a study of cytomegalovirus exposure and HLA in healthy donors. Study results and limitations: As confirmed in vitro, three CMV-associated chains were specific for CMV antigens. In an earlier analysis, in fewer than 700 donors, most V segments appeared productive either ~90% or ~30% of the time. Sequencing depth across donors, presence/absence analyses assumed, was roughly uniform.

This PCR relied on a set of 60 Vbeta primers and 13 Jbeta primers. Only in-frame clones appear in the TCRdb table, and some are missing; sequencing was by immunoSEQ multiplex PCR. The sample includes some 200,000 clones, around 84% of them seen just once. Trimming removed 3 bases at V and 10 bases at J, with 12 bases between. The CDR3 runs to 12 residues. This clone was observed a single time. Its antigen is not known. Sequenced material: PBMCs. This clonotype was obtained from a woman aged 45 to 65 in good health and CMV-seropositive. J is TRBJ1-2 and V is TRBV23-1; D gene uncertain. TRBV23-1 is an ORF, with its function uncertain. The CDR3 spells CASSQRHATYTF. CDR3 nucleotide sequence: TGCGCCAGCAGTCAGAGACACGCCACCTACACCTTC.